These 20 T cell receptor beta chains were sequenced from one sample in a study of T cell responses to AZD1222 COVID-19 vaccine. Method: immunoSEQ multiplex PCR; TCRdb's copy keeps in-frame clones and lacks some. The sample contains 150,000 or so clones, roughly nine tenths of which appear only once. Sequencing was performed on peripheral blood, taken on day 0 of AZD1222 vaccination. The receptors come from an adult in good health.

V usage is TRBV10-3 and J usage is TRBJ1-6, with a possible D match to TRBD1 (6 bases). Germline lookup yields CDR1 ENHRY and CDR2 SYGVKD. This CDR3 spans 14 amino acids. V lost 8 bases and J lost 3, with 11 bases in between. In DNA form, the CDR3 reads TGTGCCATCGCGGGAGGGGGCTATAATTCACCCCTCCACTTT. Protein sequence: CAIAGGGYNSPLHF.

The rearrangement joins TRBV5-1 to TRBJ2-1; TRBD1 matches 7 bases. The junction had 13 bases not matched to a gene; V was cut back by 4 bases and J by 6 bases. Looked up from germline, CDR1 is SGHRS and CDR2 is YFSETQ. This CDR3 has 16 amino acids. The CDR3 DNA is TGCGCCAGCAGCCCTCGGAGCGACAGGGTCGGCAATGAGCAGTTCTTC. Translated: CASSPRSDRVGNEQFF.

CDR3 in amino acids: CASSSRDGDWEKLFF. The CDR3 DNA follows: TGTGCCAGCAGTTCCCGGGACGGGGATTGGGAAAAACTGTTTTTT. V and J are TRBV27 and TRBJ1-4, with D perhaps matching TRBD1 (5 bases). There are 15 residues in the CDR3. The V and J ends lost 4 bases and 8 bases respectively, with 17 bases between them. Germline assignment: CDR1 MNHEY and CDR2 SMNVEV (reference sequence). Supplemented by reference TRBV27 and TRBJ1-4, the full variable domain reads EAQVTQNPRYLITVTGKKLTVTCSQNMNHEYMSWYRQDPGLGLRQIYYSMNVEVTDKGDVPEGYKVSRKEKRNFPLILESPSPNQTSLYFCASSSRDGDWEKLFFGSGTQLSVL.

In DNA form, the CDR3 reads TGTGCCAGCAGCTCCTCCTACCGGGGTCTTACCTCTGGCTACACCTTC. Translation: CASSSSYRGLTSGYTF. V gene TRBV11-2 combines with J gene TRBJ1-2; D call uncertain. The CDR3 has 16 amino acids. Trimming removed 4 bases at V and 7 bases at J, with 22 bases between. The germline gives CDR1 SGHAT, CDR2 FQNNGV.

The V call is TRBV24-1, the J call TRBJ1-2; no clear D gene. The germline V gene encodes CDR1 KGHDR and CDR2 SFDVKD. This CDR3 comprises 12 residues. V lost 4 bases to trimming and J lost 6 bases, with 8 bases between them. For the CDR3, the DNA is TGTGCCACCAGTGAGGGGAGTCATGGCTACACCTTC. Its protein product is CATSEGSHGYTF.

Here the CDR3 reads CASSRDSSNQPQHF. The CDR3 DNA is TGTGCCAGCAGTCGGGACAGTAGCAATCAGCCCCAGCATTTT. The chain recombines TRBV6-5 with TRBJ1-5, with 7 bases that match TRBD1. Trimming cost V 5 bases and J 0 bases; bases outside gene matches: 1. CDR1 is MNHEY and CDR2 is SVGAGI in the germline V gene. The CDR3 consists of 14 residues.

The J gene is TRBJ2-1, the V gene TRBV10-3, with 12 bases aligning to TRBD1. V lost 3 bases to trimming and J lost 6 bases; unmatched junction nucleotides: 9. The CDR3 is made up of 17 amino acids. CDR1 and CDR2 (germline): ENHRY, SYGVKD. Here the CDR3 reads CAISDLTGTGGLNEQFF. The CDR3 region has the DNA TGTGCCATCAGTGACCTAACCGGGACAGGGGGCCTCAATGAGCAGTTCTTC.

The chain couples TRBV20-1 to TRBJ2-7; no clear D. The germline gives CDR1 DFQATT, CDR2 SNEGSKA (reference sequence). The length of the CDR3 is 11 residues. The V and J ends lost 3 bases and 2 bases respectively, with 5 bases between them. Here the CDR3 DNA reads TGCAGTGCTAGTTTCACCTACGAGCAGTACTTC. This codes for CSASFTYEQYF.

The chain links TRBV25-1 to TRBJ1-1, with a tentative D call TRBD1 (6 bases). CDR3 length: 13 residues. Trimming stripped 5 bases from V and 6 bases from J, with 13 bases between. CDR1 MGHDK and CDR2 SYGVNS come from the germline V gene. CDR3 nucleotides: TGTGCCAGCAGTTCGAGGGGGGGGCCTGAAGCTTTCTTT. This gives the protein CASSSRGGPEAFF.

This chain joins TRBV5-4 and TRBJ1-6; the D gene is possibly TRBD1 (5 bases). Germline values: CDR1 SGHNT, CDR2 YYREEE (reference sequence). With 2 bases removed from V and 7 bases from J, the gap between germline ends came to 13 bases. The CDR3 totals 15 residues. As DNA, the CDR3 is TGTGCCAGCAGCTTAGTACAGGCGGGGAATTCACCCCTCCACTTT. It translates to CASSLVQAGNSPLHF.

The chain uses TRBV7-2 and TRBJ1-3; D unclear. The CDR3 extends over 15 amino acids. Trimming shortened V by 2 bases and J by 8 bases, and 16 bases separated the two germline ends. Germline V gene sequence: CDR1 SGHTA, CDR2 FQGNSA. The CDR3 sequence is CASSLRHEGSYTIYF. CDR3 DNA: TGTGCCAGCAGCTTAAGGCACGAAGGGTCGTACACCATATATTTT. Together with reference TRBV7-2 and TRBJ1-3, the CDR3 gives the full variable domain: GAGVSQSPSNKVTEKGKDVELRCDPISGHTALYWYRQSLGQGLEFLIYFQGNSAPDKSGLPSDRFSAERTGGSVSTLTIQRTQQEDSAVYLCASSLRHEGSYTIYFGEGSWLTVV.

This chain joins TRBV11-2 and TRBJ1-2; 8 bases are a match to TRBD1. Germline V gene sequence: CDR1 SGHAT, CDR2 FQNNGV. This CDR3 has 16 residues. With 0 bases clipped from V and 4 bases from J, the junction kept 7 bases outside the gene matches. The CDR3 loop reads CASSLDFPDRVYGYTF. CDR3 coding DNA: TGTGCCAGCAGCTTAGACTTCCCGGACAGGGTCTATGGCTACACCTTC.

The CDR3 region has the DNA TGTGCCAGCAGCCAACACGAGGGCAGGGGGGCACCGAACACCGGGGAGCTGTTTTTT. It codes for CASSQHEGRGAPNTGELFF. The chain combines TRBV3-1 (or the pseudogene TRBV3-2) with TRBJ2-2; perhaps TRBD1 as D (7 bases). Looked up from germline, CDR1 is LGHDT and CDR2 is YNNKEL (reference sequence). CDR3 length: 19 amino acids. Trimming left V 2 bases short and J 0 bases short, with 19 bases between.

The chain joins TRBV5-1 to TRBJ2-1, with TRBD2 matching 10 bases. The CDR3 loop spans 16 amino acids. J lost 5 bases, V lost 1 base, and 6 bases had no gene match. Germline assignment: CDR1 SGHRS and CDR2 YFSETQ. CDR3 sequence: CASSLFGTSGDNEQFF. The CDR3 DNA sequence: TGCGCCAGCAGCTTGTTTGGTACTAGCGGGGACAATGAGCAGTTCTTC.

The chain combines TRBV4-2 with TRBJ1-1; D is possibly TRBD1 (5 bases). The V end lost 0 bases, the J end lost 7 bases, and 9 bases lay between the germline ends. Germline loops: CDR1 LGHNA, CDR2 YNFKEQ. This CDR3 region has 13 residues. The CDR3, as DNA: TGTGCCAGCAGCCAAGATTATCAGGGTGAAGCTTTCTTT. Its translation: CASSQDYQGEAFF.

This sequence joins TRBV5-5 and TRBJ1-1; 9 positions agree with TRBD1. Germline lookup yields CDR1 SGHKS and CDR2 YYEKEE (reference sequence). V lost 0 bases to trimming and J lost 1 base; unmatched junction nucleotides: 4. CDR3 length equals 16 residues. The CDR3 sequence: CASSLVGTGRNTEAFF. The DNA for the CDR3 is TGTGCCAGCAGCTTGGTAGGGACAGGGAGGAACACTGAAGCTTTCTTT.

This chain uses TRBV5-1 with TRBJ2-3, with D tentatively TRBD1 (6 bases). Trimming cost V 4 bases and J 0 bases, with 12 bases left between them. Germline values: CDR1 SGHRS, CDR2 YFSETQ. The CDR3 length is 15 residues. CDR3 bases: TGCGCCAGCAGCCGAAGACAGGCTAGCACAGATACGCAGTATTTT. The encoded protein is CASSRRQASTDTQYF. The whole variable domain, filled in from reference TRBV5-1 and TRBJ2-3, reads KAGVTQTPRYLIKTRGQQVTLSCSPISGHRSVSWYQQTPGQGLQFLFEYFSETQRNKGNFPGRFSGRQFSNSRSEMNVSTLELGDSALYLCASSRRQASTDTQYFGPGTRLTVL.

J is TRBJ2-7 and V is TRBV4-2; D gene ambiguous. Germline values: CDR1 LGHNA, CDR2 YNFKEQ. The CDR3 is 12 amino acids. V shed 0 bases and J shed 4 bases, with 4 bases lying between them. As DNA, the CDR3 is TGTGCCAGCAGCCAAGATACGTACGAGCAGTACTTC. Translating gives CASSQDTYEQYF.

V is TRBV5-1 and J is TRBJ2-7; D may be TRBD1 or TRBD2 (5 bases each). The V gene's germline CDR1 is SGHRS and CDR2 YFSETQ. The V and J ends lost 1 base and 6 bases respectively, with 8 bases between them. CDR3 size: 12 residues. This CDR3 is CASSLPGREQYF. CDR3 bases: TGCGCCAGCAGCTTGCCGGGACGCGAGCAGTACTTC. Variable domain in full (rest from reference TRBV5-1 and TRBJ2-7): KAGVTQTPRYLIKTRGQQVTLSCSPISGHRSVSWYQQTPGQGLQFLFEYFSETQRNKGNFPGRFSGRQFSNSRSEMNVSTLELGDSALYLCASSLPGREQYFGPGTRLTVT.

The chain joins TRBV6-5 to TRBJ2-6; D uncertain. Germline V gene data show CDR1 as MNHEY and CDR2 as SVGAGI. With 6 bases removed from V and 0 bases from J, the gap between germline ends came to 3 bases. This CDR3 is built from 13 residues. CDR3 bases: TGTGCCAGCAGGACCTCTGGGGCCAACGTCCTGACTTTC. Residues: CASRTSGANVLTF.